The present TCR beta chain was sequenced within a study of T-cell reconstitution after alpha-beta-depleted transplantation in children. The CDR3 has 15 amino acids. Trimming left V 0 bases short and J 3 bases short, with 12 bases between. CDR1 and CDR2 from the germline V gene are SGHRS and YFSETQ. This clonotype has only a few counts. For TCRbeta, the library was prepared with unique molecular identifiers. Using its own MiXCR run on the PCR reads, TCRdb lists one record per CDR3 protein. The table lists about 540,000 distinct CDR3 sequences, approximately 16% of them singletons. Material: PBMCs from the stem cell graft donor, obtained from the stem cell graft. The genes are TRBV5-1 and TRBJ1-1; the D is unclear. The sequence was collected from a human donor who donated a stem cell graft to a child with acute lymphoblastic leukemia. Here the CDR3 DNA reads TGCGCCAGCAGCTTGGGGGCCGTCCGGGACACTGAAGCTTTCTTT. This translates into CASSLGAVRDTEAFF.